The 26 T cell receptor beta chains below come from one sample, sequenced in a study of response to subunit inactivated influenza vaccine. TCRdb analysed the RT-PCR reads with MiXCR anew, one entry per CDR3 protein. The sample lists hundreds of thousands of distinct CDR3 sequences, less than 20% occurring once. Source: PBMCs from blood, taken about 5 days after vaccination. The receptors were gathered from a man aged 45-65 years who received an inactivated influenza vaccine.

This clonotype has a handful of counts. This chain uses TRBV7-2 with TRBJ1-2; tentative D call: TRBD1 (6 bases). Germline V gives CDR1 SGHTA, CDR2 FQGNSA. The V end was cut by 2 bases, the J end by 4 bases, with 14 bases between. The CDR3 loop spans 15 amino acids. The DNA for the CDR3 is TGTGCCAGCAGCTTATCTGGATCAGGGGTCTATGGCTACACCTTC. Its translation is CASSLSGSGVYGYTF.

This clonotype was observed a few times. The CDR3 bases are TGTGCCAGCAGTCTACCCGGGCATGAGCAGTTCTTC. It yields the protein CASSLPGHEQFF. The chain couples TRBV6-2 or TRBV6-3 to TRBJ2-1, with unresolved D. Germline V gene data show CDR1 as MNHEY and CDR2 as SVGEGT. Trimming removed 5 bases at V and 8 bases at J, with 10 bases between. The CDR3 length is 12 residues.

This clonotype occurred a few times. The V call is TRBV6-2 or TRBV6-3, the J call TRBJ2-7, with 10 bases aligning to TRBD2. With V trimmed by 7 bases and J by 4 bases, 10 bases remained unmatched. CDR1 MNHEY and CDR2 SVGEGT come from the germline V gene. CDR3 length: 15 amino acids. Here the CDR3 reads CASTDGAGGPYEQYF. CDR3 sequence (DNA): TGTGCCAGCACCGATGGAGCGGGAGGGCCATACGAGCAGTACTTC.

The sample holds a few counts of this clonotype. The rearrangement links TRBV20-1 to TRBJ2-5; TRBD1 might be the D (6 bases). This CDR3 comprises 15 residues. Germline V gene lookup returns CDR1 DFQATT and CDR2 SNEGSKA (reference sequence). The ends were cut back, 0 bases at V and 3 bases at J, with 14 bases in the middle. CDR3 coding DNA: TGCAGTGCTAGAGATTATAGGACAGTGAAAGAGACCCAGTACTTC. This translates into CSARDYRTVKETQYF.

This clonotype has only a few counts. This sequence joins TRBV12-3 or TRBV12-4 and TRBJ2-3, with TRBD1 identical over 9 bases. J gave up 11 bases and V 7 bases, and 4 bases lay outside the gene matches. CDR3 length: 11 residues. The CDR3 region is CASTPGQGQYF. As DNA, the CDR3 is TGTGCCAGCACCCCGGGACAGGGGCAGTATTTT.

This chain connects TRBV28 to TRBJ2-3; D is possibly TRBD1 or TRBD2 (5 bases each). Germline CDR1 reads MDHEN; CDR2 reads SYDVKM. The CDR3 is 14 residues long. Trimming removed 8 bases at V and 1 base at J, with 13 bases between. The CDR3 protein is CASRVGERTDTQYF. DNA of the CDR3: TGTGCCAGCCGTGTGGGGGAACGCACAGATACGCAGTATTTT.

The chain combines TRBV6-2 or TRBV6-3 with TRBJ2-4; D could derive from TRBD1 or TRBD2 (5 bases each). Germline V gene data show CDR1 as MNHEY and CDR2 as SVGEGT. V lost 7 bases to trimming and J lost 0 bases, with 10 bases between them. The CDR3 totals 14 residues. CDR3 region: CASTGRLAKNIQYF. The DNA for the CDR3 is TGTGCCAGCACGGGGCGGCTAGCCAAAAACATTCAGTACTTC.

The rearrangement uses TRBV6-2 or TRBV6-3 and TRBJ2-3; 11 nucleotides align to TRBD2. The germline CDR1 and CDR2 sequences are MNHEY and SVGEGT. V lost 0 bases to trimming and J lost 2 bases; unmatched junction nucleotides: 19. CDR3 length: 22 residues. The chain's CDR3 is CASSYSSGLAGGTRLSTDTQYF. The CDR3 DNA sequence: TGTGCCAGCAGTTACTCATCAGGGCTAGCGGGAGGAACGCGCTTGTCCACAGATACGCAGTATTTT.

This clonotype was counted only a few times. CDR3 sequence reads: CASSDTRTDFQPQHF. The DNA for the CDR3 is TGTGCCAGCAGTGATACCCGGACAGATTTTCAGCCCCAGCATTTT. This chain uses TRBV6-2 or TRBV6-3 with TRBJ1-5; a weak D match, TRBD1 (6 bases). V lost 5 bases and J 6 bases, leaving 17 bases between the germline ends. This CDR3 has 15 amino acids. Germline CDR1 is MNHEY and CDR2 is SVGEGT.

At least ten counts were recorded for this clonotype. The V gene is TRBV6-5, the J gene TRBJ1-6, with 7 positions matching TRBD1. The CDR3 consists of 17 residues. The V segment lost 1 base and the J segment 7 bases; nucleotides outside the gene matches: 10. The germline CDR1 and CDR2 sequences are MNHEY and SVGAGI. As DNA, the CDR3 is TGTGCCAGCAGTTACTTCGGAGGGACAGAACGCAATTCACCCCTCCACTTT. Protein product: CASSYFGGTERNSPLHF.

This clonotype came up once. The V gene is TRBV9, the J gene TRBJ2-2; D call uncertain. Germline CDR1 is SGDLS and CDR2 is YYNGEE. This CDR3 region has 18 residues. V lost 4 bases and J 3 bases, leaving 22 bases between the germline ends. CDR3 residues: CASSFRWGTNKDTGELFF. CDR3 in DNA: TGTGCCAGCAGCTTCCGATGGGGTACGAATAAGGACACCGGGGAGCTGTTTTTT.

This clonotype was counted only a few times. J is TRBJ2-1 and V is TRBV6-1; D assignment may be TRBD1 or TRBD2 (5 bases each). CDR3 length: 14 residues. The ends were cut back, 7 bases at V and 2 bases at J, with 12 bases in the middle. Germline-derived CDR1 and CDR2 are MNHNS and SASEGT. The CDR3 nucleotides read TGTGCCAGCACCACGGGGCCCACCTACAATGAGCAGTTCTTC. Protein product: CASTTGPTYNEQFF.

There are a few counts of this clonotype. CDR3 nucleotide sequence: TGTGCCAGCAGCCGGGGGTGGGGAACTGGTAGCTCCTACAATGAGCAGTTCTTC. This gives the protein CASSRGWGTGSSYNEQFF. The V and J genes are TRBV3-1 and TRBJ2-1; the D call may be TRBD1 or TRBD2 (5 bases each). The germline CDR1 and CDR2 sequences are LGHDT and YNNKEL (reference sequence). There are 18 residues in the CDR3. V was pared by 4 bases and J by 0 bases, with 19 bases between.

This clonotype has more than one count but fewer than ten. The chain uses TRBV6-1 and TRBJ1-4; 7 bases agree with TRBD1. Trimming took 6 bases from V and 6 from J; bases not matched to a gene: 7. The CDR3 is 14 residues long. From germline, CDR1 is MNHNS and CDR2 SASEGT. CDR3 nucleotide sequence: TGTGCCAGCAGACAGACAGGGTCATATGAAAAACTGTTTTTT. It codes for CASRQTGSYEKLFF.

The rearrangement links TRBV9 to TRBJ1-4; no clear D. This CDR3 contains 15 residues. Germline V CDR1 and CDR2: SGDLS, YYNGEE. Trimming removed 0 bases from V and 8 bases from J, with 14 bases in between. Written as DNA, the CDR3 is TGTGCCAGCAGCGTAGGGGTAAGAACAGAAGAAAAACTGTTTTTT. It is translated as CASSVGVRTEEKLFF.

The chain links TRBV7-2 to TRBJ2-3; perhaps TRBD2 as D (6 bases). V was cut by 5 bases and J by 5 bases, with 17 bases left in between. The CDR3 contains 15 residues. Germline assignment: CDR1 SGHTA and CDR2 FQGNSA. In nucleotides, the CDR3 is TGTGCCAGCAGCCCCCGCGGCGGGGAGGTAGATACGCAGTATTTT. Encoded protein: CASSPRGGEVDTQYF.

This clonotype has just a few counts. The chain recombines TRBV6-1 with TRBJ2-1, with D tentatively TRBD1 or TRBD2 (5 bases each). V dropped 7 bases and J dropped 0 bases, with 16 bases sitting between them. The germline V gene encodes CDR1 MNHNS and CDR2 SASEGT. CDR3 length: 16 amino acids. CDR3 nucleotides: TGTGCCAGCACCGAATGGGACCAGAGCTCCTACAATGAGCAGTTCTTC. Translating gives CASTEWDQSSYNEQFF.

The V and J genes are TRBV20-1 and TRBJ2-7; D unresolved. The CDR3 totals 14 residues. The germline CDR1 and CDR2 sequences are DFQATT and SNEGSKA (reference sequence). V lost 5 bases and J lost 2, with 16 bases in between. This CDR3 is CSAEAGFYPYEQYF. The CDR3 coding sequence is TGCAGTGCTGAAGCAGGTTTTTACCCCTACGAGCAGTACTTC.

This clonotype occurred a few times. The chain couples TRBV4-3 to TRBJ1-1; the D gene is possibly TRBD1 (6 bases). The CDR3 totals 15 residues. Germline CDR1 and CDR2: LGHNA and YSLEER. Trimming removed 1 base at V and 1 base at J, with 10 bases between. CDR3 in DNA: TGCGCCAGCAGCCAAGCAGGGGCTGGGAACACTGAAGCTTTCTTT. Translating it yields CASSQAGAGNTEAFF.

V gene TRBV4-3 combines with J gene TRBJ2-6; D perhaps matches TRBD2 (6 bases). Trimming removed 0 bases from V and 0 bases from J, with 6 bases in between. The CDR3 covers 16 residues. Germline V gene lookup returns CDR1 LGHNA and CDR2 YSLEER. CDR3 protein: CASSQEGGSGANVLTF. In DNA form, the CDR3 reads TGCGCCAGCAGCCAAGAGGGGGGCTCTGGGGCCAACGTCCTGACTTTC.

In this sample, this clonotype turned up many times. This sequence joins TRBV12-3 or TRBV12-4 and TRBJ1-5, with a weak D call TRBD1 (6 bases). This CDR3 region has 15 residues. Trimming removed 0 bases from V and 7 bases from J, with 13 bases in between. The CDR3 protein is CASSLASGTRQPQHF. The CDR3 region has the DNA TGTGCCAGCAGTTTAGCTTCAGGGACAAGGCAGCCCCAGCATTTT.

This clonotype was counted ten times or more. The gene calls are TRBV29-1 and TRBJ2-7, with TRBD1 matching over 8 bases. Germline-derived CDR1 and CDR2 are SQVTM and ANQGSEA. V lost 6 bases and J lost 5; bases outside the gene matches: 6. The length of the CDR3 is 12 residues. The chain's CDR3 is CSVTDRVHEQYF. The CDR3 DNA is TGCAGCGTAACGGACAGGGTTCACGAGCAGTACTTC.

This clonotype was observed once. This chain joins TRBV6-1 and TRBJ2-5; D may match TRBD1 or TRBD2 (5 bases each). The CDR3 consists of 16 residues. Germline loops: CDR1 MNHNS, CDR2 SASEGT. The ends were cut back, 8 bases at V and 5 bases at J, with 24 bases in the middle. The CDR3 spells CASRPPGIRGRETQYF. Written as DNA, the CDR3 is TGTGCCAGCCGCCCCCCGGGCATTCGGGGCCGGGAGACCCAGTACTTC.

This chain joins TRBV28 and TRBJ2-7; the D gene is possibly TRBD1 (6 bases). V lost 8 bases to trimming and J lost 3 bases, with 17 bases between them. CDR1 MDHEN and CDR2 SYDVKM come from the germline V gene. The CDR3 has 14 amino acids. Here the CDR3 DNA reads TGTGCCAGCCGAGTTTGGCAGGGGAACTACGAGCAGTACTTC. This gives the protein CASRVWQGNYEQYF.

V and J are TRBV6-2 or TRBV6-3 and TRBJ2-7, with D perhaps matching TRBD1 (6 bases). V was pared by 3 bases and J by 2 bases, with 17 bases between. Germline CDR1 reads MNHEY; CDR2 reads SVGEGT. The length of the CDR3 is 16 residues. Written as DNA, the CDR3 is TGTGCCAGCAGTTATTACGACAAGAAGGGGGCCTACGAGCAGTACTTC. Protein sequence: CASSYYDKKGAYEQYF.

The rearrangement links TRBV7-3 to TRBJ2-2; 8 nucleotides match TRBD2. The CDR3 has 17 amino acids. In germline, CDR1 is SGHTA, CDR2 FQGTGA. Unmatched junction bases numbered 6, after V lost 1 base and J lost 2 bases. Written as DNA, the CDR3 is TGTGCCAGCAGCTTAAAACCGGGGGGGATTAACACCGGGGAGCTGTTTTTT. Its translation is CASSLKPGGINTGELFF.